Sequencing of this T cell receptor (beta chain) was carried out in a study of blood T cells in healthy people across ages (dated by TCRdb to the mid-2010s). At the level of the whole study: In model experiments, template switching captured about one uniquely barcoded TCR beta cDNA molecule for every two T cells. Donors were grouped into four age groups: young (average about 15 years), middle-aged (about 40), aged (around 62) and long-lived (less than 85). Using the same blood draw, the study looked at two additional independent replicas of 1 million unique cDNA reads for two donors, one aged 18 to 30 and the other aged 80 or older. The study measured age-related changes in TCR beta repertoire diversity using deep sequencing normalized with unique cDNA molecular identifiers. To avoid experimental bias, donors of different ages were spread randomly across the sequencing lanes. Overall study outcomes, separate from this receptor: Compared with the aged group, the long-lived group had more naive CD4+ T cells, fewer expanded clones and increased TCR diversity, a pattern suggesting age selection. Observed TCR beta diversity correlated strongly with the percentage of naive T cells measured by flow cytometry. Donor CMV infection status was unknown, potentially confounding age-related changes in expanded clonotypes. Estimates of total diversity based on one million sequenced T cells were considered lower bounds and underestimates. Observed TCR beta diversity per million T cells fell roughly linearly with age, and a significant reduction was already apparent by age around 39. Since profiling was done on bulk unsorted PBMCs, naive and antigen-experienced compartments could not be conclusively compared.

Concerning this clonotype: Its antigen specificity is not known. Qualities for individual bases were not recorded, and no much larger clone is one base off.

Taken from the germline V gene, the CDR1 and CDR2 loops are SQVTM and ANQGSEA. The CDR3, cysteine through phenylalanine, is 14 amino acids long. Only the CDR3 portion is preserved as DNA: 42 bases, with reading frame beginning at the first base. The donors were roughly 40 Caucasian individuals from Russia, aged roughly 6 to 100 years, who were systemically healthy. Ten milliliters of peripheral blood were drawn from each donor into EDTA-treated Vacutainer tubes. Ficoll-Paque density-gradient centrifugation was used to isolate PBMCs, with at least 7 million per sample. Trizol reagent was used to extract total RNA from PBMCs, with at least 5 micrograms per sample. For every donor, an aliquot of PBMCs went through flow cytometry to measure the percentages of naive CD45RAhigh/CD27high T cells. Libraries were built with 5' RACE. The sequencer was an Illumina HiSeq 2500. A second PCR of 7 to 11 cycles was performed with a sample-barcoded 5' primer and a J-beta primer mix. A template-switch 5' adaptor carrying 12 random nucleotides introduced a unique molecular identifier onto each TCR beta cDNA molecule. Each sample yielded at least 3 million CDR3-containing paired-end reads. The Mint cDNA synthesis kit, primed by a TRBC-specific oligonucleotide, was used to synthesize first-strand cDNA from all RNA. Following uracil-DNA glycosylase treatment, all cDNA underwent a first 18-cycle PCR with the universal primers M1SS and BC2_uni_R. As for the authors' bioinformatics: For normalization, 1 million high-quality reads, each with a distinct molecular identifier, were randomly selected from each sample. Instead of being binned into consensus sequences, reads with shared molecular identifiers were discarded. MiTCR, with a Q25 quality threshold and the strictest error-elimination algorithm, was used for CDR3 identification, clonotype clustering and error correction. A nonparametric unseen species model with Euler transformation was used to estimate lower-bound total TCR beta diversity. Through fastp at Q25 and MiXCR, TCRdb rebuilt clones from the public reads, retaining in-frame beta chains. Merged by CDR3 protein, the rows form single entries marked with the most common genes and DNA. The V and J calls, along with clone size, are taken from TCRdb and not from the paper's own processing. This sample comprises roughly 830,000 distinct CDR3 sequences, around 62% of them detected only once. Around a quarter of the sample belongs to the ten largest clones.

The clonotype originates from a man aged 25-40 years in good health. Material: blood. The sequence links TRBV29-1 to TRBJ2-5; TRBD2 lines up with 13 middle nucleotides. The J call may be mistaken, given a closer DNA end match to TRBJ2-7. The CDR3 region has the sequence CSVCTSGGALEQYF. At the DNA level, the sequence is TGCAGCGTGTGTACTAGCGGGGGGGCTCTCGAGCAGTACTTC.